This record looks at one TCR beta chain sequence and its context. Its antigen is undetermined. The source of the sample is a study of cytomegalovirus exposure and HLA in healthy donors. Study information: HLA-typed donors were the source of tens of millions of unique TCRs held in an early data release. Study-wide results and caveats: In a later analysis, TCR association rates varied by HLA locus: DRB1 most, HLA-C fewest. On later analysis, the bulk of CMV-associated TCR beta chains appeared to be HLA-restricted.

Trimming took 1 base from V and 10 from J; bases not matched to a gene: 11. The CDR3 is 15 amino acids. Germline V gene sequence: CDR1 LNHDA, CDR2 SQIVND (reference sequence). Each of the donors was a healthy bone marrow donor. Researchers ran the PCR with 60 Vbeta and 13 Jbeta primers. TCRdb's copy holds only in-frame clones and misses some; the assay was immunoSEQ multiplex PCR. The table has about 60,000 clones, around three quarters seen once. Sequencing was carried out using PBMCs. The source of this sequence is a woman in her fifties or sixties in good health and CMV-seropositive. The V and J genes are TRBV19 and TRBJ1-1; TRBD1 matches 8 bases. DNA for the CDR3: TGTGCCAGTAGTATAGTCCCCGGACAGGGAGGGGGAGCTTTCTTT. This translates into CASSIVPGQGGGAFF.